These T cell receptor beta chains were read from a single sample in a study of blood T cells in healthy people across ages. TCRdb reanalysed the 5' RACE reads using MiXCR and keeps one entry per CDR3 protein. This sample has 650,000 to 800,000 distinct CDR3 sequences, with over 40% found just once. Input material: blood. The receptors derive from a woman older than 75 in good health. CDR3s include the opening cysteine and the closing phenylalanine or tryptophan. The D gene is left open where the match is weak. The size field is filled for only some rows; it gives once, few, many or a size class.

many	NA	TRBV27	TRBJ2-7	TGTGCCAGCAGAGGGCTAGGCAGCGAGCAGTACTTC	CASRGLGSEQYF
NA	NA	TRBV20-1	TRBJ1-1	TGCAGTGCTAGAGCTGGGGGCAGCTGGATTGAAGCTTTCTTT	CSARAGGSWIEAFF
NA	NA	TRBV7-2	TRBJ1-5	TGTGCCAGCAGCCCCAGGGTGGGGCAGCCCCAGCATTTT	CASSPRVGQPQHF
once	NA	TRBV29-1	TRBJ2-5	TGCAGCGCTCGCGGGGCCCAAGAGACCCAGTACTTC	CSARGAQETQYF
NA	NA	TRBV28	TRBJ2-3	TGTGCCAGCAGTTTAAGGTGGCCCAGGGCAGGAGATACGCAGTATTTT	CASSLRWPRAGDTQYF
many	TRBD2	TRBV7-9	TRBJ2-3	TGTGCCAGCAGCCCCTTTCCCCTAGCGGGACCCACAGATACGCAGTATTTT	CASSPFPLAGPTDTQYF
many	NA	TRBV7-8	TRBJ2-3	TGTGCCAGCAGCTTAGATAGTAGCCCAGATACGCAGTATTTT	CASSLDSSPDTQYF
NA	NA	TRBV5-1	TRBJ2-3	TGCGCCAGCAGCTTGGCCAGGTTGGGGGCAAGGGTTACAGATACGCAGTATTTT	CASSLARLGARVTDTQYF
many	NA	TRBV3-1	TRBJ1-2	TGTGCCAGCAGCCCCTCTGGGTATGGCTACACCTTC	CASSPSGYGYTF
few	NA	TRBV7-2	TRBJ2-3	TGTGCCAGCAGCTTAAGGCTCCTAGCTTGGGATACGCAGTATTTT	CASSLRLLAWDTQYF
NA	TRBD2	TRBV5-1	TRBJ2-3	TGCGCCAGCAGCCCGACTAGCGAAGGGGGGGATACGCAGTATTTT	CASSPTSEGGDTQYF
few	TRBD2	TRBV29-1	TRBJ2-1	TGCAGCGTTGAAGGAAGCAGCGGGAGTGTCAATGAGCAGTTCTTC	CSVEGSSGSVNEQFF
NA	TRBD2	TRBV15	TRBJ2-1	TGTGCCACCAGCAGAGATACGGCGGGAGGGAATGAGCAGTTCTTC	CATSRDTAGGNEQFF
few	TRBD1	TRBV18	TRBJ1-5	TGTGCCAGCTCAGCACCCCAGGGGGCAGGCGGCAATCAGCCCCAGCATTTT	CASSAPQGAGGNQPQHF
few	NA	TRBV2	TRBJ1-1	TGTGCCAGCAGTGAAGTGGGGGTAGGGTCCACTGAAGCTTTCTTT	CASSEVGVGSTEAFF
NA	TRBD1	TRBV5-1	TRBJ1-3	TGCGCCAGCAGCTTACAACGGACAGGAGGCTCTGGAAACACCATATATTTT	CASSLQRTGGSGNTIYF
NA	TRBD1	TRBV29-1	TRBJ2-7	TGCAGCGTTGAATCTGGGGGACAGGGGCTAAATGAGCAGTACTTC	CSVESGGQGLNEQYF
NA	NA	TRBV5-8	TRBJ2-5	TGTGCCAGCATTACCAGGGACCAAGAGACCCAGTACTTC	CASITRDQETQYF
few	TRBD1	TRBV5-1	TRBJ1-1	TGCGCCAGCAGCAGGACAGGGCGGACAATGAACACTGAAGCTTTCTTT	CASSRTGRTMNTEAFF
NA	NA	TRBV6-5	TRBJ2-5	TGTGCCAGCAGTGGGGGGACAGCAAACCTAGAGACCCAGTACTTC	CASSGGTANLETQYF
many	NA	TRBV4-1	TRBJ1-1	TGCGCCAGCAGCCAAGAGGTGAACACTGAAGCTTTCTTT	CASSQEVNTEAFF
NA	NA	TRBV27	TRBJ2-2	TGTGCCAGCAGTTTATATGGGAACACCGGGGAGCTGTTTTTT	CASSLYGNTGELFF
NA	TRBD2	TRBV6-2/TRBV6-3	TRBJ2-7	TGTGCCAGCAGTAACTTCCGCGGGAGATCCTACGAGCAGTACTTC	CASSNFRGRSYEQYF
NA	NA	TRBV7-2	TRBJ1-6	TGTGCCAGCAGCTTAGAGGCAGGGGTAGGATCACCCCTCCACTTT	CASSLEAGVGSPLHF
NA	NA	TRBV27	TRBJ1-1	TGTGCCAGCGAAAAGACAGGTGAAGCTTTCTTT	CASEKTGEAFF
NA	NA	TRBV10-3	TRBJ2-1	TGTGCCATCAGTGAGTCTGGGGGATCCCTATGGGAGCAGTTCTTC	CAISESGGSLWEQFF
NA	NA	TRBV25-1	TRBJ2-5	TGTGCCAGCAGTGACGGTGGCAGGGGAGTAGAAGAGACCCAGTACTTC	CASSDGGRGVEETQYF
NA	NA	TRBV20-1	TRBJ2-7	TGCAGTGCTACTCAGGGGGGAACCTACGAGCAGTACTTC	CSATQGGTYEQYF
NA	NA	TRBV7-6	TRBJ2-6	TGTGCCAGCTCCAAAGGGAGCCCTGGGGCCAACGTCCTGACTTTC	CASSKGSPGANVLTF
many	TRBD2	TRBV4-2	TRBJ2-3	TGTGCCAGCAGCCAACTTTCTAGCGGGGGGACCACAGATACGCAGTATTTT	CASSQLSSGGTTDTQYF
NA	NA	TRBV6-5	TRBJ2-5	TGTGCCAGTTACTCCTCCCAGGGGAAAGGGACCCAGTACTTC	CASYSSQGKGTQYF
NA	TRBD1	TRBV10-2	TRBJ2-3	TGCGCCAGCACAGTGGGGACAGGGGTCTCAGATACGCAGTATTTT	CASTVGTGVSDTQYF
few	NA	TRBV18	TRBJ2-3	TGTGCCAGCTCACCACCGGGGGCGCAGGATGCAGATACGCAGTATTTT	CASSPPGAQDADTQYF
NA	NA	TRBV21-1	TRBJ2-2	TGTGCCAGCAGCAAATCTGGGCGACGGAAGAACACCGGGGAGCTGTTTTTT	CASSKSGRRKNTGELFF
NA	NA	TRBV5-1	TRBJ2-5	TGCGCCAGCAGCTCGAGCGGAGCCCCAGAGACCCAGTACTTC	CASSSSGAPETQYF
many	TRBD1	TRBV5-1	TRBJ1-1	TGCGCCAGCAGCTTTGGACAGGGGAGGACTGAAGCTTTCTTT	CASSFGQGRTEAFF
NA	NA	TRBV14	TRBJ2-6	TGTGCCAGCAGCCAACAGGGATTCAGGGCCAACGTCCTGACTTTC	CASSQQGFRANVLTF
many	NA	TRBV7-2	TRBJ2-3	TGTGCCAGCAGCCAGAGAGGGGGAGTCACAGATACGCAGTATTTT	CASSQRGGVTDTQYF
NA	NA	TRBV2	TRBJ2-1	TGTGCCAGCAGTCTCATGACCCCTCTGAGCTCCTACAATGAGCAGTTCTTC	CASSLMTPLSSYNEQFF
NA	TRBD2	TRBV7-9	TRBJ2-2	TGTGCCAGCAGCTTCGGGACTAGGGAAATCGGGGAGCTGTTTTTT	CASSFGTREIGELFF
NA	NA	TRBV5-1	TRBJ2-2	TGCGCCAGCAGCTTGGAAGGGTCCACCGGGGAGCTGTTTTTT	CASSLEGSTGELFF
few	NA	TRBV6-4	TRBJ2-7	TGTGCCCGCGCCCCTAGGCGGAGATCCTACGAGCAGTACTTC	CARAPRRRSYEQYF
NA	NA	TRBV20-1	TRBJ2-7	TGCAGTGCTTCCTCTGACAGGAGGAACTACGAGCAGTACTTC	CSASSDRRNYEQYF
many	NA	TRBV14	TRBJ2-1	TGTGCCAGCAGCCAAACCCTTCACAATGAGCAGTTCTTC	CASSQTLHNEQFF